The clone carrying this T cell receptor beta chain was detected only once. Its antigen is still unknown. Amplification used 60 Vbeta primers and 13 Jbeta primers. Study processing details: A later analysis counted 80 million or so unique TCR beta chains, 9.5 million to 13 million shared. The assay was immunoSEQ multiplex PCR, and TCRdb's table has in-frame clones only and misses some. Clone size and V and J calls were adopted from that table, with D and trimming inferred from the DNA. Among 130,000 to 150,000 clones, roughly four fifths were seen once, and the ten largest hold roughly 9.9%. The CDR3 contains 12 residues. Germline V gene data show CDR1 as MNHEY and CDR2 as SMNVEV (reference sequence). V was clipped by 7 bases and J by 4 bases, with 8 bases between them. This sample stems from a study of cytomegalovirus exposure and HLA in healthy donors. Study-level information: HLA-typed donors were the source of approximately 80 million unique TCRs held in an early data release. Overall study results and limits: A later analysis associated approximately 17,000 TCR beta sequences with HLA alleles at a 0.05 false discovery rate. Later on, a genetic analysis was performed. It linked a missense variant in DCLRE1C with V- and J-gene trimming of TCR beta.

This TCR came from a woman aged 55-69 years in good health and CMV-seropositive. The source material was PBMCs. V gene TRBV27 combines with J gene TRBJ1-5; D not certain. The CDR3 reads CASTSGNQPQHF. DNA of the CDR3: TGTGCCAGCACTAGTGGGAATCAGCCCCAGCATTTT.